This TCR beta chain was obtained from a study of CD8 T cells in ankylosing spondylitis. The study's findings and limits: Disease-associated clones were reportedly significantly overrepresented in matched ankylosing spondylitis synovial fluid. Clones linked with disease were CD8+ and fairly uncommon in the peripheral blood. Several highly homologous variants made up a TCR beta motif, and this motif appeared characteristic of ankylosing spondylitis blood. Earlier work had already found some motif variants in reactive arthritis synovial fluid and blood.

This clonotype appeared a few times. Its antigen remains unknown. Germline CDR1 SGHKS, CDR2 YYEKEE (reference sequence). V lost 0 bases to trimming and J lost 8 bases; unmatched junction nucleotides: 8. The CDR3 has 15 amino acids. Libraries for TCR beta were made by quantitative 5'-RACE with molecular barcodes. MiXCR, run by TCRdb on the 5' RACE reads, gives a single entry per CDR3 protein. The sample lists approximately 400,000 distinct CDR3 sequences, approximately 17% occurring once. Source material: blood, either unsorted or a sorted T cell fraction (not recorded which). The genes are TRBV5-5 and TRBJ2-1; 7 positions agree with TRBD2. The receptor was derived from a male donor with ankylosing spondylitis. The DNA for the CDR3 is TGTGCCAGCAGCTTGGGACTAGCTATTGTCTATGAGCAGTTCTTC. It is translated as CASSLGLAIVYEQFF.